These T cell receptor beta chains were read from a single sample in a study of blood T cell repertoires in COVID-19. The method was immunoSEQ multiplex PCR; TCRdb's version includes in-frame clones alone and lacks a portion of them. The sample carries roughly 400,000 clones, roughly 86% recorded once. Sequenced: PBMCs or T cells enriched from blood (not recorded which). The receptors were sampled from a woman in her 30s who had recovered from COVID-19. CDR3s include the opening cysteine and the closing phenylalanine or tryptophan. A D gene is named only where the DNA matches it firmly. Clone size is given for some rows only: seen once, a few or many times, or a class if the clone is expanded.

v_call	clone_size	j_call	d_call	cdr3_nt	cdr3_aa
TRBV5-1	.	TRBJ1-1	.	TGCGCCAGCAGGCTGGCGGGGGAGTCGAGGACTGAAGCTTTCTTT	CASRLAGESRTEAFF
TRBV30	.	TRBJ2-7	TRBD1	TGTGCCGTACCCGGGACAGGGAGTTACGAGCAGTACTTC	CAVPGTGSYEQYF
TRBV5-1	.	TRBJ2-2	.	TGCGCCAGCAGCTCGGACCGGGACTCGCAGACCGGGGAGCTGTTTTTT	CASSSDRDSQTGELFF
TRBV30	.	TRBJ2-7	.	TGTGCCTGGGGGCGGGGACTGCACGAGCAGTACTTC	CAWGRGLHEQYF
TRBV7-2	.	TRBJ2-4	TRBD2	TGTGCCAGCAGCTTTAGCGGGGTAGTAAACATTCAGTACTTC	CASSFSGVVNIQYF
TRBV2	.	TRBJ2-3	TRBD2	TGTGCCAGCAGTAATCGCGGGGGGGGGCCGGCAGATACGCAGTATTTT	CASSNRGGGPADTQYF
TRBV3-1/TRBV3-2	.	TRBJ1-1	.	TGTGCCAGCAGCCTTATGAACACTGAAGCTTTCTTT	CASSLMNTEAFF
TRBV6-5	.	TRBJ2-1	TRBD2	TGTGCCAGCAGTTACGCGGGAGGGCCTTACAATGAGCAGTTCTTC	CASSYAGGPYNEQFF
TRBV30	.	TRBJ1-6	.	TGTGCCTGCCAAGCCAGGGGCTCCTATAATTCACCCCTCCACTTT	CACQARGSYNSPLHF
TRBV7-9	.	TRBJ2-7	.	TGTGCCAGCAGCCGAAGGGGGGGACCGAGGTCCTACGAGCAGTACTTC	CASSRRGGPRSYEQYF
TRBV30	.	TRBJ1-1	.	TGTGCCTGGTCCTGGAGTGACACTGAAGCTTTCTTT	CAWSWSDTEAFF
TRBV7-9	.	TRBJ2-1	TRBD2	TGTGCCAGCAGCGAGCCAAGTTCGGGACTAGCAGCTTACAATGAGCAGTTCTTC	CASSEPSSGLAAYNEQFF
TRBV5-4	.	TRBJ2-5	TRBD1	TGTGCCAGCAGCTCGAATGGACAGGGCTCCCACCAGTACTTC	CASSSNGQGSHQYF
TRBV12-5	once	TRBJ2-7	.	TGTGCTAGTGGTTTGAACACCTACGAGCAGTACTTC	CASGLNTYEQYF
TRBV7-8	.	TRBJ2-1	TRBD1	TGTGCCAGCAGCTTCCGGACAGGGATCGGCACCTACAATGAGCAGTTCTTC	CASSFRTGIGTYNEQFF
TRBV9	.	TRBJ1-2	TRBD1	TGTGCCAGCAGCGTAGGACAGGGGACTTATGGCTACACCTTC	CASSVGQGTYGYTF
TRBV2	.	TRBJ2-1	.	TGTGCCAGCAGTAATGCACAGAATGAGCAGTTCTTC	CASSNAQNEQFF
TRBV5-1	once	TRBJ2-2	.	TGCGCCAGCAGCTTGCAGGGTACCGGGGAGCTGTTTTTT	CASSLQGTGELFF
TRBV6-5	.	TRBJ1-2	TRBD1	TGTGCCAGCAGTTACTCGGCAGGGGGCGGCTACACCTTC	CASSYSAGGGYTF
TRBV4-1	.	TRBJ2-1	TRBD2	TGCGCCAGCAGCCCGGGACTAGGGTCCTACAATGAGCAGTTCTTC	CASSPGLGSYNEQFF
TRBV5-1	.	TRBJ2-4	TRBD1	TGCGCCAGCAGCAGGGACAGGGGGCAGGGCAAAAACATTCAGTACTTC	CASSRDRGQGKNIQYF
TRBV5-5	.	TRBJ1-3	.	TGTGCCAGCAGTGCGCACGGGGTCTTTGGAAACACCATATATTTT	CASSAHGVFGNTIYF
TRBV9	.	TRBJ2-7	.	TGTGCCAGCAGCGTAGATGGACAGTCCTACGAGCAGTACTTC	CASSVDGQSYEQYF
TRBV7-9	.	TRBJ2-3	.	TGTGCCAGCAGCTTCGGAACGGGGGGCCGGACAGATACGCAGTATTTT	CASSFGTGGRTDTQYF
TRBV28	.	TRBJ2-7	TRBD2	TGTGCCAGCTGCAGCGGGAGTTCCTACGAGCAGTACTTC	CASCSGSSYEQYF
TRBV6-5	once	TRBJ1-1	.	TGTGCCAGCAGTCACGGCCGACACATGAACACTGAAGCTTTCTTT	CASSHGRHMNTEAFF
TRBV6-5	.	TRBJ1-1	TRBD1	TGTGCCAGCTGGGCGGACAGGGGGCTCGGTGAAGCTTTCTTT	CASWADRGLGEAFF
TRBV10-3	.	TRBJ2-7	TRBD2	TGTGCCATCAGGGGGGGGCTAGCGGGAAACGGGATCTCCTACGAGCAGTACTTC	CAIRGGLAGNGISYEQYF
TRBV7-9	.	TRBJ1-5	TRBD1	TGTGCCAGCAGTCAAGGGACAGGCAATCAGCCCCAGCATTTT	CASSQGTGNQPQHF
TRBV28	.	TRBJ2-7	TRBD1	TGTGCCAGCAGTTTGCAGGGGGCGATCTACGAGCAGTACTTC	CASSLQGAIYEQYF
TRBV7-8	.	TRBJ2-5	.	TGTGCCAGCAGCCAACCGGGGGACCAGTACTTC	CASSQPGDQYF
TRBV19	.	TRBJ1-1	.	TGTGCCAGTAGTACTGGGGGCCCCGAAGCTTTCTTT	CASSTGGPEAFF
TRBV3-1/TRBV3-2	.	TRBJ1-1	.	TGTGCCAGCAGCCAAGATCAGGAACTTATGAACACTGAAGCTTTCTTT	CASSQDQELMNTEAFF
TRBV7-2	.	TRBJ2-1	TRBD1	TGTGCCAGCAGCCCGGACAGGGCATCCTACAATGAGCAGTTCTTC	CASSPDRASYNEQFF
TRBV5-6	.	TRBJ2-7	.	TGTGCCAGCAGCTTGGGACTAGTCCAGGGGGTCTACGAGCAGTACTTC	CASSLGLVQGVYEQYF
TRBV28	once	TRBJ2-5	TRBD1	TGTGCCAGCAGTTTATACCCGCAGGGGGCCCAAGAGACCCAGTACTTC	CASSLYPQGAQETQYF
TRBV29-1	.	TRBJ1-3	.	TGCAGCGTTGAAGACTCAGGGGTAGGGAACACCATATATTTT	CSVEDSGVGNTIYF
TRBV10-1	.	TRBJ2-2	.	TGCGCCAGCAGTGCTTTGAACACCGGGGAGCTGTTTTTT	CASSALNTGELFF
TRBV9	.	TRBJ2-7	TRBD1	TGTGCCAGCAGCATAGAGCCGGGACAGGCCTACGAGCAGTACTTC	CASSIEPGQAYEQYF
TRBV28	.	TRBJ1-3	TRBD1	TGTGCCAGCTCTGAGGAGGGACAGGGTCTTTTCCCTGGAAACACCATATATTTT	CASSEEGQGLFPGNTIYF
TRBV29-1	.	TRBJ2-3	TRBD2	TGCAGCGTTGAGGTAGCGGGAGCTGTAGATACGCAGTATTTT	CSVEVAGAVDTQYF
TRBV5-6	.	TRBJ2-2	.	TGTGCCAGCAGCTTGGCAGGGGACGCGAACACCGGGGAGCTGTTTTTT	CASSLAGDANTGELFF
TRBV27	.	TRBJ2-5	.	TGTGCCAGCAGACCTACCCCCCCCCGACGACAGTACCAAGAGACCCAGTACTTC	CASRPTPPRRQYQETQYF
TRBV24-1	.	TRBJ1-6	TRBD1	TGTGCCACCAGTGATTTGCGTGCGGGACAGGGTTCCCTCCACTTT	CATSDLRAGQGSLHF
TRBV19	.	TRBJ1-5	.	TGTGCCAGTAGAGAATCACTAAGGAGCAATCAGCCCCAGCATTTT	CASRESLRSNQPQHF
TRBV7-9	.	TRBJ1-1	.	TGTGCCAGCAGCACTACTGGAATGAACACTGAAGCTTTCTTT	CASSTTGMNTEAFF
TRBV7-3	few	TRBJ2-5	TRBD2	TGTGCCAGCAGGTCCCCGGGACTAGCGACAGAGACCCAGTACTTC	CASRSPGLATETQYF
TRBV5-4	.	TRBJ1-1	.	TGTGCCAGCAGCTATTTGGCAGACACTGAAGCTTTCTTT	CASSYLADTEAFF
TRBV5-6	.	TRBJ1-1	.	TGTGCCAGCAGCTTGGCGGGGAGGGTTGGCACTGAAGCTTTCTTT	CASSLAGRVGTEAFF
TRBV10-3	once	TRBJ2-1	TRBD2	TGTGCCGTCGGGACTAGCGGATACAATGAGCAGTTCTTC	CAVGTSGYNEQFF